This T cell receptor (beta chain) stems from a study of T cells after yellow fever vaccination. Study-wide results and limits: A minor fraction of clonotypes spanned both CD4 and CD8 compartments. Booster samples showed a return of most primary-vaccination clones (around 96% CD4, about 87% CD8). Abundant bulk-population clonotypes could contaminate the FACS-sorted repertoires.

As TCR cDNA was made by 5'RACE template switching, a universal primer site and UMIs were added. One entry per CDR3 protein results from TCRdb running MiXCR on the 5' RACE reads. The sample lists about 240,000 distinct CDR3 sequences; about 7% were seen once. Looked up from germline, CDR1 is GTSNPN and CDR2 is SVGIG (reference sequence). Trimming took 6 bases from V and 4 from J; bases not matched to a gene: 6. CDR3 length: 14 amino acids. This clonotype was recorded many times. Its antigen is not known. The sequence was obtained from a man aged 30-40 years who received the YFV17D yellow fever vaccine. Sample: CD4+ T cells sorted from PBMCs, taken 15 days after the yellow fever booster vaccination. The genes are TRBV30 and TRBJ2-5; 12 bases match TRBD2. The CDR3 loop reads CACLTSGRSETQYF. The CDR3 nucleotides are TGTGCCTGTCTCACTAGCGGGAGGTCAGAGACCCAGTACTTC.